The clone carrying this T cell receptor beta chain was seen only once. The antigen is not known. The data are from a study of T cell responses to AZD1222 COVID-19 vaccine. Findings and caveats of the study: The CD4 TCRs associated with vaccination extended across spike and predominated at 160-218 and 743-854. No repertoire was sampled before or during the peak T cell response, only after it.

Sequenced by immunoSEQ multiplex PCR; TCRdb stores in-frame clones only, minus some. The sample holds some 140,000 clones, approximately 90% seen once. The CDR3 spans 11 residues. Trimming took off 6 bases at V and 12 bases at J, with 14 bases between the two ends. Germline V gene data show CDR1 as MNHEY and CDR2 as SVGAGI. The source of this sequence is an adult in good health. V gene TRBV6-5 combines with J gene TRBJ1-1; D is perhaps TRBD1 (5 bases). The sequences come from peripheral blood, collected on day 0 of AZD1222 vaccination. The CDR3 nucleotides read TGTGCCAGCAGCCGGGGGGGTAGAACTTTCTTT. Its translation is CASSRGGRTFF.